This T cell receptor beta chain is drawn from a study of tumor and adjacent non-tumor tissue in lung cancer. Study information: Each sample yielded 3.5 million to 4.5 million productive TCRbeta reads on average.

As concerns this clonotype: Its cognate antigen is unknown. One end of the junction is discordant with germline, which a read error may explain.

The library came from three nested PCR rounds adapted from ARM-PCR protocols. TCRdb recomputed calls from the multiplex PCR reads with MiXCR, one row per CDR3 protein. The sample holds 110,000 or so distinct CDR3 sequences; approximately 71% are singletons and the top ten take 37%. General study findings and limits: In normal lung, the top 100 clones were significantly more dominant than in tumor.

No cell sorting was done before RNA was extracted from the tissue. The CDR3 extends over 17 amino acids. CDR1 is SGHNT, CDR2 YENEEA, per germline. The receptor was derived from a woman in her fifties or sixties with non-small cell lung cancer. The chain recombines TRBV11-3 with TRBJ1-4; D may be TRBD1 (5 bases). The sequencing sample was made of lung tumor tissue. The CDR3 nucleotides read TGTGGCAGCATCTTTGACAGCCGAGATGCAACTAATGAAAAACAGTTTTTT. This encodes CGSIFDSRDATNEKQFF.